The table lists the clone carrying this T cell receptor (beta chain) with a few counts. The germline CDR1 and CDR2 sequences are SGHVS and FQNEAQ. J lost 1 base, V lost 5 bases, and 4 bases had no gene match. This CDR3 region has 15 residues. This sample is drawn from a study of T-cell memory formation after mild COVID-19. MiXCR was run by TCRdb on the 5' RACE reads, yielding one entry per CDR3 protein. This table holds around 390,000 distinct CDR3 sequences, more than 15% found once. The V gene is TRBV7-8, the J gene TRBJ2-2; TRBD1 matches 7 bases. The source is a man younger than 35 who had mild COVID-19 (a few samples of this study predate the infection). Cell type and time point are not known. The sequenced material came from PBMCs or a T cell subset sorted from them (not recorded which). Here the CDR3 reads CASSPGQVNTGELFF. The CDR3 DNA sequence: TGTGCCAGCAGCCCCGGACAGGTGAACACCGGGGAGCTGTTTTTT.